This T cell receptor beta chain emerged from a study of cytomegalovirus exposure and HLA in healthy donors. This clone was counted only a few times. The PCR employed 60 Vbeta primers together with 13 Jbeta primers. Profiling relied on immunoSEQ multiplex PCR, and the TCRdb table lists in-frame clones only, not all of them. The sample records just over 200,000 clones, just under 70% being singletons. The J segment lost 2 bases and the V segment lost 4 bases, leaving 12 bases of the junction unmatched. Germline V gene lookup returns CDR1 SQVTM and CDR2 ANQGSEA. CDR3 length: 16 amino acids. The sample was PBMCs. The chain carries TRBV29-1 and TRBJ2-3; 7 nucleotides match TRBD1. This clonotype was sampled from a man aged 35-49 years in good health and CMV-seropositive. The chain's CDR3 is CSVAPLQGVLTDTQYF. CDR3 bases: TGCAGCGTTGCCCCCCTTCAGGGGGTTCTCACAGATACGCAGTATTTT.